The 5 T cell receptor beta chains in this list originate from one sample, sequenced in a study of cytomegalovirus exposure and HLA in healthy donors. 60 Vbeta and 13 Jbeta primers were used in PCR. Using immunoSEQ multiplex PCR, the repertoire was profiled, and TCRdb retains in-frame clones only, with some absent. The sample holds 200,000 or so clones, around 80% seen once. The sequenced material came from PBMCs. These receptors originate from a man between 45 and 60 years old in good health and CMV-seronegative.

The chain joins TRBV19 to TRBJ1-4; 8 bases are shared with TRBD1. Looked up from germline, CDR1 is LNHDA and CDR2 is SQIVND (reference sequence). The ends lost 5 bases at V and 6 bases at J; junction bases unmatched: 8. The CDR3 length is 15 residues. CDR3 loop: CASSFRGRWDEKLFF. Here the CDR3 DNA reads TGTGCCAGTAGTTTCAGGGGGCGCTGGGATGAAAAACTGTTTTTT.

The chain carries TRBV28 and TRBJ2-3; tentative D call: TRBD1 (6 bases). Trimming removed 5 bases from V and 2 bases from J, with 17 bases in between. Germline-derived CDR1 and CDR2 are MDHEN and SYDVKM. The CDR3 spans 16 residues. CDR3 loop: CASSLTGPPPTDTQYF. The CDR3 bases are TGTGCCAGCAGTCTGACAGGTCCTCCCCCCACAGATACGCAGTATTTT.

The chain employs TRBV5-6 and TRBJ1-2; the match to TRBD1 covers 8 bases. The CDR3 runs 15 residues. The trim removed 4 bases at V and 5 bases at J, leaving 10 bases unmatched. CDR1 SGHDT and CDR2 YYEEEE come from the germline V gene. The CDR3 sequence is CASSIYDRGWYGYTF. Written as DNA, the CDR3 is TGTGCCAGCAGCATTTACGACAGGGGCTGGTATGGCTACACCTTC.

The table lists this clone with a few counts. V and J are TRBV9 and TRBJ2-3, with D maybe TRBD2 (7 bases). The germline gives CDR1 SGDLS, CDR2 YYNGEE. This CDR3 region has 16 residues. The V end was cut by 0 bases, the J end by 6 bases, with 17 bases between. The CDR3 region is CASSVGWGGSTDTQYF. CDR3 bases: TGTGCCAGCAGCGTAGGGTGGGGGGGCTCCACGGATACGCAGTATTTT.

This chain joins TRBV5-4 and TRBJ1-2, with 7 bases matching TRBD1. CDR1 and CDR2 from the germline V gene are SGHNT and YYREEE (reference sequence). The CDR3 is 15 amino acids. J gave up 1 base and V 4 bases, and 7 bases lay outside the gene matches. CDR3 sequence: CASSLDRASNYGYTF. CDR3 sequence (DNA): TGTGCCAGCAGCCTCGACAGGGCGAGTAACTATGGCTACACCTTC.